In its sample, the clone carrying this T cell receptor (beta chain) was seen a few times. What it binds is unknown. TCRdb re-called the 5' RACE reads with MiXCR, one entry per CDR3 protein. The sample has about 500,000 distinct CDR3 sequences; roughly a sixth are singletons. This entry belongs to a study of T cells after yellow fever vaccination. General study findings and limits: It was a small share of clonotypes that appeared in both CD4 and CD8 compartments.

The length of the CDR3 is 14 residues. Germline V lookup: CDR1 SGHAT, CDR2 FQDESV (reference sequence). The V end lost 5 bases, the J end lost 0 bases, and 10 bases lay between the germline ends. The chain couples TRBV11-1 to TRBJ2-5; weak D call: TRBD2 (6 bases). Specimen: PBMCs, collected less than 6 days after the first yellow fever vaccination. This clonotype originated in a man aged 18-30 years who received the YFV17D yellow fever vaccine. CDR3 region: CASSRRDYQETQYF. CDR3 DNA sequence: TGTGCCAGCAGCCGAAGGGACTACCAAGAGACCCAGTACTTC.